The rows below give T cell receptor beta chains drawn from one sample of a study of human T cells and chemical hapten exposure. TCRdb analysed the RACE reads with MiXCR anew, one entry per CDR3 protein. This sample has 35,000 to 50,000 distinct CDR3 sequences, with around 9% found just once. This material consisted of whole blood, taken in connection with sensitization to the hapten diphenylcyclopropenone (DPC). These receptors were obtained from a woman aged 40 to 50 with alopecia areata. Some clones in this sample may be carry-over from other donors' samples. Both conserved end residues are part of each CDR3. A D gene is named only where the DNA matches it firmly. Rows give clone size only sometimes, using once, few, many, or a class for an expanded clone.

>-|TRBV27|TRBJ2-1|-
CASRASASYNEQFF
TGTGCCAGCAGGGCTAGCGCTTCCTACAATGAGCAGTTCTTC
>TRBD2|TRBV15|TRBJ2-3|-
CATSRDSGGADTQYF
TGTGCCACCAGCAGAGATAGCGGGGGGGCAGATACGCAGTATTTT
>-|TRBV12-3/TRBV12-4|TRBJ1-1|many
CASSSASRPTEAFF
TGTGCCAGCAGTTCCGCCTCGCGGCCCACTGAAGCTTTCTTT
>-|TRBV20-1|TRBJ1-1|many
CSARDLTGGETEAFF
TGCAGTGCTAGAGACCTGACTGGGGGAGAAACTGAAGCTTTCTTT
>TRBD1|TRBV18|TRBJ1-6|many
CASSPAQGRNSPLHF
TGTGCCAGCTCACCCGCACAGGGGCGGAATTCACCCCTCCACTTT
>-|TRBV4-1|TRBJ1-1|-
CASSPVGTEAFF
TGCGCCAGCAGCCCCGTGGGCACTGAAGCTTTCTTT
>TRBD2|TRBV6-2/TRBV6-3|TRBJ2-1|many
CASSNRTSGRNEQFF
TGTGCCAGCAGTAATCGGACTAGCGGGAGGAATGAGCAGTTCTTC
>TRBD2|TRBV5-1|TRBJ2-1|many
CASTRTSGGTSYNEQFF
TGCGCCAGCACACGGACTAGCGGGGGGACCTCCTACAATGAGCAGTTCTTC
>-|TRBV7-6|TRBJ2-7|many
CASSLGSRGASYEQYF
TGTGCCAGCAGCTTAGGGTCCAGGGGAGCTTCCTACGAGCAGTACTTC
>-|TRBV18|TRBJ1-1|many
CASSPLAGAEAFF
TGTGCCAGCTCACCACTTGCAGGAGCTGAAGCTTTCTTT
>-|TRBV30|TRBJ1-2|many
CAWNGLGNYGYTF
TGTGCCTGGAATGGACTTGGGAACTATGGCTACACCTTC
>-|TRBV11-2|TRBJ1-4|many
CASRTANNEKLFF
TGTGCCAGCAGAACGGCCAATAATGAAAAACTGTTTTTT
>-|TRBV12-3/TRBV12-4|TRBJ1-1|few
CASRRLSTEAFF
TGTGCCAGCAGACGCCTAAGCACTGAAGCTTTCTTT
>TRBD1|TRBV4-2|TRBJ2-1|many
CASSAAGTGYYNEQFF
TGTGCCAGCAGCGCGGCGGGGACAGGGTACTACAATGAGCAGTTCTTC
>TRBD1|TRBV4-1|TRBJ1-5|-
CASSQAGDRGNQPQHF
TGCGCCAGCAGCCAAGCGGGAGACAGGGGAAATCAGCCCCAGCATTTT
>TRBD1|TRBV20-1|TRBJ1-5|many
CSATLTGRANNQPQHF
TGCAGTGCGACACTGACAGGGAGAGCGAACAATCAGCCCCAGCATTTT
>TRBD1|TRBV6-2/TRBV6-3|TRBJ2-7|few
CASSYLGQGLYEQYF
TGTGCCAGCAGTTACCTGGGACAGGGCCTCTACGAGCAGTACTTC
>TRBD2|TRBV20-1|TRBJ2-1|many
CSAQAGGRNEQFF
TGCAGTGCACAAGCGGGGGGCCGGAATGAGCAGTTCTTC
>TRBD1|TRBV30|TRBJ1-4|many
CAWSAFDRGGNEKLFF
TGTGCCTGGAGTGCCTTCGACAGGGGAGGTAATGAAAAACTGTTTTTT
>-|TRBV7-2|TRBJ2-1|many
CASRLYNEQFF
TGTGCCAGCAGGCTATACAATGAGCAGTTCTTC
>TRBD2|TRBV20-1|TRBJ2-3|many
CSARDFSGGTDTQYF
TGCAGTGCTAGAGATTTCAGCGGGGGCACAGATACGCAGTATTTT
>-|TRBV7-2|TRBJ1-6|many
CASSNSRDYSYNSPLHF
TGTGCCAGCAGCAATTCCAGGGACTACTCCTATAATTCACCCCTCCACTTT
>-|TRBV4-1|TRBJ2-7|few
CASSQDPGGEQYF
TGCGCCAGCAGCCAAGATCCCGGGGGCGAGCAGTACTTC
>TRBD2|TRBV27|TRBJ2-5|few
CASRSSPSASGETQYF
TGTGCCAGCAGATCCTCTCCCTCGGCTAGCGGGGAGACCCAGTACTTC
>-|TRBV7-9|TRBJ1-5|few
CASSSDIDSNQPQHF
TGTGCCAGCAGCTCGGACATCGATAGCAATCAGCCCCAGCATTTT
>-|TRBV29-1|TRBJ1-6|-
CSVENRYGASSYNSPLHF
TGCAGCGTTGAGAATCGATATGGGGCCAGCTCCTATAATTCACCCCTCCACTTT
>TRBD1|TRBV5-4|TRBJ1-4|many
CASRRGQFNEKLFF
TGTGCCAGCAGAAGGGGACAGTTTAATGAAAAACTGTTTTTT
>TRBD1|TRBV6-5|TRBJ1-5|-
CASSRQGRNQPQHF
TGTGCCAGCAGCCGACAGGGACGCAATCAGCCCCAGCATTTT
>-|TRBV2|TRBJ1-3|many
CASTTAGNTIYF
TGTGCCAGCACCACGGCTGGAAACACCATATATTTT
>TRBD2|TRBV5-1|TRBJ2-1|many
CASSSGLAGYNEQFF
TGCGCCAGCAGCTCGGGACTAGCGGGGTACAATGAGCAGTTCTTC
>-|TRBV7-9|TRBJ2-5|many
CASNERGETQYF
TGTGCCAGCAACGAAAGAGGGGAGACCCAGTACTTC
>-|TRBV10-3|TRBJ2-6|-
CAISESNSGANVLTF
TGTGCCATCAGTGAGTCCAACTCTGGGGCCAACGTCCTGACTTTC
>-|TRBV7-2|TRBJ2-1|many
CASSSLGYNEQFF
TGTGCCAGCAGCTCACTTGGGTACAATGAGCAGTTCTTC
>TRBD1|TRBV2|TRBJ1-1|many
CASPPGQGIRRDTEAFF
TGTGCCAGCCCTCCCGGACAGGGAATCAGAAGGGACACTGAAGCTTTCTTT
>-|TRBV6-1|TRBJ1-5|many
CASSAGARKNNQPQHF
TGTGCCAGCAGTGCAGGGGCGCGAAAGAACAATCAGCCCCAGCATTTT
>TRBD1|TRBV28|TRBJ1-4|many
CASSSPRGPTNEKLFF
TGTGCCAGCAGTTCACCCAGGGGGCCGACTAATGAAAAACTGTTTTTT
>TRBD2|TRBV9|TRBJ2-2|few
CASSSRRTSGSLNTGELFF
TGTGCCAGCAGCTCCAGGAGGACTAGCGGGAGCCTGAACACCGGGGAGCTGTTTTTT
>-|TRBV28|TRBJ2-5|many
CASSPGGPMETQYF
TGTGCCAGCAGCCCCGGGGGCCCCATGGAGACCCAGTACTTC
>-|TRBV20-1|TRBJ2-3|-
CSRIGPDTQYF
TGCAGCCGGATTGGGCCAGATACGCAGTATTTT
>-|TRBV5-1|TRBJ1-5|many
CASSLDSNQPQHF
TGCGCCAGCAGCTTGGATAGCAATCAGCCCCAGCATTTT
>-|TRBV20-1|TRBJ1-2|many
CSAREAGIGGYTF
TGCAGTGCTAGAGAGGCGGGGATCGGTGGCTACACCTTC
>-|TRBV5-1|TRBJ2-1|few
CASSFRSPTNEQFF
TGCGCCAGCAGCTTCCGCTCCCCGACGAATGAGCAGTTCTTC
>-|TRBV20-1|TRBJ2-1|few
CSAFNTRNNEQFF
TGCAGTGCCTTTAACACTCGAAACAATGAGCAGTTCTTC
>-|TRBV6-6|TRBJ1-1|many
CASSYRGSGAFF
TGTGCCAGCAGTTACAGGGGTTCTGGGGCTTTCTTT
>-|TRBV7-9|TRBJ1-4|many
CASSFGTTTNEKLFF
TGTGCCAGCAGCTTCGGGACAACAACTAATGAAAAACTGTTTTTT
>-|TRBV2|TRBJ2-2|many
CASSRISNTGELFF
TGTGCCAGCAGCAGGATATCGAACACCGGGGAGCTGTTTTTT
>-|TRBV12-3/TRBV12-4|TRBJ2-7|many
CASGLVYEQYF
TGTGCCAGCGGCCTAGTCTACGAGCAGTACTTC
>TRBD1|TRBV6-2/TRBV6-3|TRBJ1-5|many
CASSSYYRGPEGSNQPQHF
TGTGCCAGCAGCTCATATTACAGGGGGCCGGAGGGTAGCAATCAGCCCCAGCATTTT
>TRBD1|TRBV28|TRBJ1-2|many
CASSSLDPWTGRTGYTF
TGTGCCAGCAGTTCACTCGACCCCTGGACAGGGAGAACAGGCTACACCTTC
>TRBD2|TRBV19|TRBJ2-3|many
CASRPTSADTQYF
TGTGCCAGCAGGCCGACTAGCGCAGATACGCAGTATTTT
>TRBD1|TRBV20-1|TRBJ1-2|many
CSAARDRGHGYTF
TGCAGTGCCGCCCGGGACAGGGGCCATGGCTACACCTTC